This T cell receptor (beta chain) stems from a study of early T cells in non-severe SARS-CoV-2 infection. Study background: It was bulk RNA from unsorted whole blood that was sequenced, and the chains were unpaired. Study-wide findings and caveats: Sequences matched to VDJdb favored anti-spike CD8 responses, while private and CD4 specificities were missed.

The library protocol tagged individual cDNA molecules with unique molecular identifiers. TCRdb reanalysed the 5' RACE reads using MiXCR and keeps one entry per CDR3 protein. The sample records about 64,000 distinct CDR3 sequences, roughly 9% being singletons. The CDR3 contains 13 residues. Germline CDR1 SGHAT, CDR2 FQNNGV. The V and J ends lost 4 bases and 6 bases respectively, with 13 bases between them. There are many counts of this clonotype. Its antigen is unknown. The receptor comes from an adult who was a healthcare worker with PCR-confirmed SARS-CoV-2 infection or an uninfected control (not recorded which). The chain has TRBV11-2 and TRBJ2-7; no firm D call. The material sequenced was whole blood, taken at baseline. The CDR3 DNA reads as TGTGCCAGCAGCTCCCACTGGGGTATCGAGCAGTACTTC. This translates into CASSSHWGIEQYF.